The following is a T cell receptor beta chain sequence with its context. The sample comes from a study of cytotoxic CD8 clonotypes in ibrutinib-treated CLL. Sequenced by immunoSEQ multiplex PCR; TCRdb stores in-frame clones only, minus some. The table includes 80,000 to 95,000 clones, 70% to 80% detected once. The CDR3 has 15 amino acids. Germline-derived CDR1 and CDR2 are SGHRS and YFSETQ. The ends were cut back, 0 bases at V and 6 bases at J, with 13 bases in the middle. This specimen consisted of PBMCs, obtained after 12 months of ibrutinib treatment. This TCR derives from a human donor with chronic lymphocytic leukemia. The rearrangement links TRBV5-1 to TRBJ2-1; unclear D gene. CDR3 loop: CASSLVGSGPNEQFF. For the CDR3, the DNA is TGCGCCAGCAGCTTGGTGGGTTCCGGACCCAATGAGCAGTTCTTC. Variable domain in full (rest from reference TRBV5-1 and TRBJ2-1): KAGVTQTPRYLIKTRGQQVTLSCSPISGHRSVSWYQQTPGQGLQFLFEYFSETQRNKGNFPGRFSGRQFSNSRSEMNVSTLELGDSALYLCASSLVGSGPNEQFFGPGTRLTVL.